A single T cell receptor (beta chain) is shown here with its context. Its target is not known. The study ran its PCR with 60 Vbeta and 13 Jbeta primers. Generated by immunoSEQ multiplex PCR, the TCRdb table keeps only in-frame clones and is missing some. The table includes 45,000 to 65,000 clones, over 70% detected once. The data were obtained in a study of cytomegalovirus exposure and HLA in healthy donors. The study's findings and limits: Presence/absence analysis assumed near-uniform sequencing depth across donors.

Everyone who donated was a healthy bone marrow donor. The origin of this receptor is a man aged 18 to 30 in good health and CMV-seronegative. Sequenced material: PBMCs.

The CDR3 DNA reads as TGTGCCAGCACCCTTGCGGGGGTTGGGACCCAGTACTTC. This translates into CASTLAGVGTQYF. J is TRBJ2-5 and V is TRBV5-4, with 7 positions matching TRBD2. The V gene end was trimmed by 6 bases and the J gene end by 7 bases; junction bases not matched to a gene: 9. CDR3 length: 13 amino acids. Germline loops: CDR1 SGHNT, CDR2 YYREEE (reference sequence).